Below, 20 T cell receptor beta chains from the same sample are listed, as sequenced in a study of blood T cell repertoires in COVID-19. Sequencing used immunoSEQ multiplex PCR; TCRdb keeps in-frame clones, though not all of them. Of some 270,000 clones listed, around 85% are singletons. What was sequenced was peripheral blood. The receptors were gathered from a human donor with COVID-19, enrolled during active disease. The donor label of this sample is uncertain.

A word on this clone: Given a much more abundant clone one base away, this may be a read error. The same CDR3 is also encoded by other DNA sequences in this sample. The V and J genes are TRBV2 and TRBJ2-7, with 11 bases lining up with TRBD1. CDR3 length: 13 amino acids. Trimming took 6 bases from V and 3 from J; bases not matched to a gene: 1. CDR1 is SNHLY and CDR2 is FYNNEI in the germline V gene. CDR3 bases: TGTGCCAGCAGGGGGACAGGGGGCTACGAGCAGTACTTC. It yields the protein CASRGTGGYEQYF.

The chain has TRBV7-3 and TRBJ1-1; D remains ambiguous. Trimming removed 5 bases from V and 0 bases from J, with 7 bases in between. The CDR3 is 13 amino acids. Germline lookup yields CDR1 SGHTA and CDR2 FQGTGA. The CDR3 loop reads CASSRGMNTEAFF. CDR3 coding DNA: TGTGCCAGCAGCCGCGGTATGAACACTGAAGCTTTCTTT.

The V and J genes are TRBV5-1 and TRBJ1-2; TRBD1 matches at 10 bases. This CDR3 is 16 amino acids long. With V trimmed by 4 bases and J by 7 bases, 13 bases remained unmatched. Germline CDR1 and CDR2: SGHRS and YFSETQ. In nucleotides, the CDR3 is TGCGCCAGCAGCGGCGGACAGGGGGTCAGGTCTCTTGGCTACACCTTC. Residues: CASSGGQGVRSLGYTF.

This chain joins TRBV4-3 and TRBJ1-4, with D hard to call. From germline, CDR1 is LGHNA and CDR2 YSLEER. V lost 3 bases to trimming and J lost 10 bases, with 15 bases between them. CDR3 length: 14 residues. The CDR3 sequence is CASSQPASEGKLFF. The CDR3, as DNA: TGCGCCAGCAGCCAGCCCGCCAGTGAGGGAAAACTGTTTTTT.

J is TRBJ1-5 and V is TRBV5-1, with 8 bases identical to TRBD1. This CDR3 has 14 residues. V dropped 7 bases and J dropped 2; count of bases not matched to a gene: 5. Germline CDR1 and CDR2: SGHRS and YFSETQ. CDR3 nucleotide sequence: TGCGCCAGCCGGGGACAGGAGGGCAATCAGCCCCAGCATTTT. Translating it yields CASRGQEGNQPQHF.

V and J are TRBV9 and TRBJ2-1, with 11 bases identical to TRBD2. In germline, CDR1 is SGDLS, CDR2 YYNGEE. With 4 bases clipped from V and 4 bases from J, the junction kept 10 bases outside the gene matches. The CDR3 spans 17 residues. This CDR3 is CASSQLSGTSGYNEQFF. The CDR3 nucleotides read TGTGCCAGCAGCCAACTCTCCGGGACTAGCGGATACAATGAGCAGTTCTTC.

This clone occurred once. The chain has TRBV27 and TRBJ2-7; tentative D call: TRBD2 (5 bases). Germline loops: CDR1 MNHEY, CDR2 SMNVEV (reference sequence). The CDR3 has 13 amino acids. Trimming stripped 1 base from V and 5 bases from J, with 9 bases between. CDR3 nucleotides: TGTGCCAGCAGTTTATTACGGGGTCACGAGCAGTACTTC. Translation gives CASSLLRGHEQYF.

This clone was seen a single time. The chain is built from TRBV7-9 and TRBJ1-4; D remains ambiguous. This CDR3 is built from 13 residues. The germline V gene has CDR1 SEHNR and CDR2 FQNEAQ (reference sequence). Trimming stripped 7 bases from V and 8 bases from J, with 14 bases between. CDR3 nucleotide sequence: TGTGCCAGCACCCAGAATATATACGAAAAACTGTTTTTT. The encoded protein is CASTQNIYEKLFF.

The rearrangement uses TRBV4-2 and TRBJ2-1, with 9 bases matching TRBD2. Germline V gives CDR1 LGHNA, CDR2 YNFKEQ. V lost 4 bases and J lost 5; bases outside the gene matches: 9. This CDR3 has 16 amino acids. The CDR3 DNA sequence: TGTGCCAGCAGCCGAGAGACTAGCGGTACCAACAATGAGCAGTTCTTC. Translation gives CASSRETSGTNNEQFF.

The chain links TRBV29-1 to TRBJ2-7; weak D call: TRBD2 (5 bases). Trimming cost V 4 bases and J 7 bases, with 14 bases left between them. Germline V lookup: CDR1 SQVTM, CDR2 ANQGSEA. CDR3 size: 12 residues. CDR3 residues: CSVVGRSGEQYF. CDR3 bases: TGCAGCGTTGTCGGCCGATCGGGAGAGCAGTACTTC.

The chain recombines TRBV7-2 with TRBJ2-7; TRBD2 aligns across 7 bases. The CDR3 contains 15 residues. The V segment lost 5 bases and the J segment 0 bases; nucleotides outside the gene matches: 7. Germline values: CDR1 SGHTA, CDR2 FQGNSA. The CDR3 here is CASSRPSGSSYEQYF. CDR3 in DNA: TGTGCCAGCAGCCGCCCTAGCGGTAGCTCCTACGAGCAGTACTTC.

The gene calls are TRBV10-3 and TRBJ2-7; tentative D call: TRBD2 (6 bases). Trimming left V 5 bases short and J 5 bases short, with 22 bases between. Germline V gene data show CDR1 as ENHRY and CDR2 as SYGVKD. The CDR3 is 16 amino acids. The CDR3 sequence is CAISTSLRPPANEQYF. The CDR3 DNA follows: TGTGCCATCAGTACTAGCCTTCGCCCCCCGGCAAACGAGCAGTACTTC.

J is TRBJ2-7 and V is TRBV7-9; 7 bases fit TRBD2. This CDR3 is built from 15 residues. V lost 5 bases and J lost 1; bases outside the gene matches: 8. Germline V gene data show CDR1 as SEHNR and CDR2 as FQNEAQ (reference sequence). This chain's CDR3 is CASSPRLAPSYEQYF. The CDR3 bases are TGTGCCAGCAGCCCCAGACTAGCACCTTCCTACGAGCAGTACTTC.

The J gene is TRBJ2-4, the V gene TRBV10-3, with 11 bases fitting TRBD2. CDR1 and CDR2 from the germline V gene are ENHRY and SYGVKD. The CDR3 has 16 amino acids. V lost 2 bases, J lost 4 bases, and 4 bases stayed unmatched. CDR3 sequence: CAISETIAGGKNIQYF. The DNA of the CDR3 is TGTGCCATCAGTGAGACCATAGCGGGGGGGAAAAACATTCAGTACTTC.

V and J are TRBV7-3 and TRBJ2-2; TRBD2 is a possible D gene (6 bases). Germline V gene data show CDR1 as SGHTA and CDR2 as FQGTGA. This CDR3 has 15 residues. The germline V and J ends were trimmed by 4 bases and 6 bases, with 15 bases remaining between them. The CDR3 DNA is TGTGCCAGCAGCTCAATGGGAGGAGGGGCCGGGGAGCTGTTTTTT. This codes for CASSSMGGGAGELFF. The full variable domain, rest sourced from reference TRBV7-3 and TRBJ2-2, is GAGVSQTPSNKVTEKGKYVELRCDPISGHTALYWYRQSLGQGPEFLIYFQGTGAADDSGLPNDRFFAVRPEGSVSTLKIQRTERGDSAVYLCASSSMGGGAGELFFGEGSRLTVL.

Here the CDR3 reads CASSPSFQETQYF. The CDR3 nucleotides are TGTGCCAGCAGTCCTAGCTTCCAAGAGACCCAGTACTTC. V usage is TRBV6-5 and J usage is TRBJ2-5; D is possibly TRBD2 (5 bases). With 5 bases removed from V and 1 base from J, the gap between germline ends came to 8 bases. Germline CDR1 MNHEY, CDR2 SVGAGI. The CDR3 contains 13 residues.

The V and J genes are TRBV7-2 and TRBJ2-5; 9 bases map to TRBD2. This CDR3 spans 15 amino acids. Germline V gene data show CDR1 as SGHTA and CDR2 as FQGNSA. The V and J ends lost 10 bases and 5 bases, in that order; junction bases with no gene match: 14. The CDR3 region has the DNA TGTGCCACCTCGTCTAGCGGGAAGGCCGGTGAGACCCAGTACTTC. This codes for CATSSSGKAGETQYF.

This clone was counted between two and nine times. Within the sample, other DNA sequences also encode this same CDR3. The CDR3 region has the DNA TGTGCCAGCAGCTTAGACAGGGTCGGGGGCTACACCTTC. This sequence encodes CASSLDRVGGYTF. The chain employs TRBV7-2 and TRBJ1-2; tentatively, D is TRBD1 (6 bases). The V end was cut by 1 base, the J end by 8 bases, with 11 bases between. CDR1 is SGHTA and CDR2 is FQGNSA in the germline V gene. The CDR3 consists of 13 residues.

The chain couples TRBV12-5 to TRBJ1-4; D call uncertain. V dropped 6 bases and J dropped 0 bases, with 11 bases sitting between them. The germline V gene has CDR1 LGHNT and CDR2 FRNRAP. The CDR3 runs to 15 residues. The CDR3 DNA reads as TGTGCTAGTGGACGAGCCGGGGCAACTAATGAAAAACTGTTTTTT. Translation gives CASGRAGATNEKLFF.

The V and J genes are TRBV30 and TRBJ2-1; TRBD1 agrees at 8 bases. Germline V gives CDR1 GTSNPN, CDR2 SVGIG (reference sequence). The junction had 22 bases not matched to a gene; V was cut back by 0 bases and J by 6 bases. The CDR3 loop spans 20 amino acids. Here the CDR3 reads CAWSVQASRAGQARGNEQFF. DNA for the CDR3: TGTGCCTGGAGTGTACAGGCTAGCAGGGCGGGACAGGCCCGGGGCAATGAGCAGTTCTTC.